This is a list of T cell receptor beta chains from one sample in a study of blood T cells in healthy people across ages. MiXCR was run by TCRdb on the 5' RACE reads, yielding one entry per CDR3 protein. Among roughly 410,000 distinct CDR3 sequences listed, roughly half were seen once. Sequencing was performed on blood. These receptors came from a man aged 60 to 69 in good health. CDR3s include the opening cysteine and the closing phenylalanine or tryptophan. Each record gives: V gene, D gene, clone size, CDR3 length, J gene, CDR3 DNA, CDR3 protein. D genes are given only for firm matches. Clone sizes are given selectively: once, few, many, or a class where the clone is expanded.

v_gene: TRBV27; d_gene: NA; abundance: NA; len: 15; j_gene: TRBJ1-1; CDR3nt: TGTGCCAGCAGATGGCCCCGAGGAGAGATCCCTGAAGCTTTCTTT; CDR3aa: CASRWPRGEIPEAFF
v_gene: TRBV20-1; d_gene: TRBD2; abundance: few; len: 19; j_gene: TRBJ2-1; CDR3nt: TGCAGTGCTGTCCTGACTAGCGGGGGACCCATGAGCTCCTACAATGAGCAGTTCTTC; CDR3aa: CSAVLTSGGPMSSYNEQFF
v_gene: TRBV7-2; d_gene: NA; abundance: few; len: 13; j_gene: TRBJ2-3; CDR3nt: TGTGCCAGCAGCTTGGGTCATTGGGATACGCAGTATTTT; CDR3aa: CASSLGHWDTQYF
v_gene: TRBV7-9; d_gene: TRBD2; abundance: NA; len: 16; j_gene: TRBJ2-7; CDR3nt: TGTGCCAGCAGCTTAGAGACTAGCGGATACCCCTACGAGCAGTACTTC; CDR3aa: CASSLETSGYPYEQYF
v_gene: TRBV2; d_gene: TRBD2; abundance: NA; len: 15; j_gene: TRBJ2-3; CDR3nt: TGTGCCAGCAGTGATCTAGCGGGAGGGGAAGATACGCAGTATTTT; CDR3aa: CASSDLAGGEDTQYF
v_gene: TRBV5-1; d_gene: TRBD1; abundance: NA; len: 14; j_gene: TRBJ2-1; CDR3nt: TGCGCCAGCAGCTTGCCTGGGACAGGTGAAGAGCAGTTCTTC; CDR3aa: CASSLPGTGEEQFF
v_gene: TRBV20-1; d_gene: NA; abundance: NA; len: 14; j_gene: TRBJ2-3; CDR3nt: TGCAGTGCTAGAGACTCCCGCCTAACAGATACGCAGTATTTT; CDR3aa: CSARDSRLTDTQYF
v_gene: TRBV20-1; d_gene: NA; abundance: NA; len: 11; j_gene: TRBJ2-1; CDR3nt: TGCAGTGCTAGAGAACACTTCTCCGCGTTCTTC; CDR3aa: CSAREHFSAFF
v_gene: TRBV27; d_gene: NA; abundance: NA; len: 15; j_gene: TRBJ1-2; CDR3nt: TGTGCCAGCAGTCTAAGGTCCGACCCTAACTATGGCTACACCTTC; CDR3aa: CASSLRSDPNYGYTF
v_gene: TRBV29-1; d_gene: TRBD1; abundance: NA; len: 15; j_gene: TRBJ1-2; CDR3nt: TGCAGCGTTGAAGATAGACAGGGGGCCCCCTATGGCTACACCTTC; CDR3aa: CSVEDRQGAPYGYTF
v_gene: TRBV7-2; d_gene: TRBD1; abundance: NA; len: 14; j_gene: TRBJ2-1; CDR3nt: TGTGCCAGCAATCCTGACAGGGGGATGAATGAGCAGTTCTTC; CDR3aa: CASNPDRGMNEQFF
v_gene: TRBV30; d_gene: TRBD2; abundance: NA; len: 13; j_gene: TRBJ2-1; CDR3nt: TGTGCCTGGACAGGGACTAGCTACAATGAGCAGTTCTTC; CDR3aa: CAWTGTSYNEQFF
v_gene: TRBV4-3; d_gene: TRBD2; abundance: NA; len: 17; j_gene: TRBJ2-2; CDR3nt: TGCGCCAGCAGCCAAGATCCTAGCGGGAGGTTTGGCGGGGAGCTGTTTTTT; CDR3aa: CASSQDPSGRFGGELFF
v_gene: TRBV20-1; d_gene: TRBD1; abundance: NA; len: 17; j_gene: TRBJ2-5; CDR3nt: TGCAGTGCTAGAGGTTCTGGGAAGGGACAGATCCAAGAGACCCAGTACTTC; CDR3aa: CSARGSGKGQIQETQYF
v_gene: TRBV2; d_gene: NA; abundance: few; len: 14; j_gene: TRBJ1-2; CDR3nt: TGTGCCAGCATTAGCGTTGACAAGGAGGAAGGCTACACCTTC; CDR3aa: CASISVDKEEGYTF
v_gene: TRBV29-1; d_gene: TRBD1; abundance: few; len: 14; j_gene: TRBJ2-3; CDR3nt: TGCAGCGTTGACACAGGGGGCAACACAGATACGCAGTATTTT; CDR3aa: CSVDTGGNTDTQYF
v_gene: TRBV20-1; d_gene: NA; abundance: few; len: 14; j_gene: TRBJ2-1; CDR3nt: TGCAGTCTTTACGACAGGGGAGGGTACAATGAGCAGTTCTTC; CDR3aa: CSLYDRGGYNEQFF
v_gene: TRBV30; d_gene: NA; abundance: NA; len: 11; j_gene: TRBJ1-6; CDR3nt: TGTGCCGGGAGTGTAGATTCACCCCTCCACTTT; CDR3aa: CAGSVDSPLHF
v_gene: TRBV9; d_gene: NA; abundance: NA; len: 15; j_gene: TRBJ2-1; CDR3nt: TGTGCCAGCAGCGTAGAGCCAGGCTCCTACAATGAGCAGTTCTTC; CDR3aa: CASSVEPGSYNEQFF
v_gene: TRBV15; d_gene: NA; abundance: NA; len: 13; j_gene: TRBJ1-2; CDR3nt: TGTGCCACCAGCAGGTTCAGGGATCGGGGCTACACCTTC; CDR3aa: CATSRFRDRGYTF
v_gene: TRBV5-1; d_gene: TRBD2; abundance: NA; len: 13; j_gene: TRBJ2-3; CDR3nt: TGCGCCAGCAGCTTGGAGGGCCCTAGCGGGACGTATTTT; CDR3aa: CASSLEGPSGTYF
v_gene: TRBV5-1; d_gene: TRBD2; abundance: few; len: 16; j_gene: TRBJ2-5; CDR3nt: TGCGCCAGCAGCTTGATGGCTAGCGGGGGGGCAGGTGAGCAGTACTTC; CDR3aa: CASSLMASGGAGEQYF
v_gene: TRBV18; d_gene: TRBD2; abundance: NA; len: 13; j_gene: TRBJ2-7; CDR3nt: TGTGCCAGCTCACCACCTGGCGGGAGCGAGCAGTACTTC; CDR3aa: CASSPPGGSEQYF
v_gene: TRBV21-1; d_gene: NA; abundance: many; len: 14; j_gene: TRBJ1-2; CDR3nt: TGTGCCAGCACCTGGACAGGGGGCTGGGATGGCTACACCTTC; CDR3aa: CASTWTGGWDGYTF
v_gene: TRBV7-2; d_gene: NA; abundance: many; len: 13; j_gene: TRBJ1-2; CDR3nt: TGTGCCAGCAGCTTGGGCACTAACTATGGCTACACCTTC; CDR3aa: CASSLGTNYGYTF
v_gene: TRBV6-6; d_gene: TRBD2; abundance: NA; len: 13; j_gene: TRBJ2-1; CDR3nt: TGTGCCAGCGCGGGGGTTACCTACAATGAGCAGTTCTTC; CDR3aa: CASAGVTYNEQFF
v_gene: TRBV5-5; d_gene: NA; abundance: few; len: 14; j_gene: TRBJ2-7; CDR3nt: TGTGCCAGCAGCTTGGCGGCAGGGTCCTACGAGCAGTACTTC; CDR3aa: CASSLAAGSYEQYF
v_gene: TRBV2; d_gene: NA; abundance: NA; len: 13; j_gene: TRBJ2-5; CDR3nt: TGTGCCAGCAGAGAGGACCTACAAGAGACCCAGTACTTC; CDR3aa: CASREDLQETQYF
v_gene: TRBV6-4; d_gene: NA; abundance: NA; len: 17; j_gene: TRBJ1-5; CDR3nt: TGTGCCAGCAGTGGCTCAATTGGGAGTTTTAGCAATCAGCCCCAGCATTTT; CDR3aa: CASSGSIGSFSNQPQHF
v_gene: TRBV12-3/TRBV12-4; d_gene: NA; abundance: NA; len: 12; j_gene: TRBJ1-4; CDR3nt: TGTGCCAGCAGTCGACCATCTGAAAAACTGTTTTTT; CDR3aa: CASSRPSEKLFF
v_gene: TRBV6-5; d_gene: TRBD1; abundance: NA; len: 14; j_gene: TRBJ2-5; CDR3nt: TGTGCCACCGCCGGACAGGGGGCACGAGAGACCCAGTACTTC; CDR3aa: CATAGQGARETQYF
v_gene: TRBV11-2; d_gene: TRBD2; abundance: NA; len: 11; j_gene: TRBJ2-5; CDR3nt: TGTGCCAGCAGCTCGGCGCGGGGGCAGTACTTC; CDR3aa: CASSSARGQYF
v_gene: TRBV4-3; d_gene: NA; abundance: NA; len: 16; j_gene: TRBJ2-2; CDR3nt: TGCGCCAGCAGCCAAGATCTTTACGGCAACACCGGGGAGCTGTTTTTT; CDR3aa: CASSQDLYGNTGELFF
v_gene: TRBV10-3; d_gene: NA; abundance: few; len: 14; j_gene: TRBJ2-5; CDR3nt: TGTGCCATCAGCGAAGGGGGGCTGTTAGAGACCCAGTACTTC; CDR3aa: CAISEGGLLETQYF
v_gene: TRBV29-1; d_gene: TRBD2; abundance: once; len: 12; j_gene: TRBJ2-3; CDR3nt: TGCAGCGTCGGAGCGGGAGCAGATACGCAGTATTTT; CDR3aa: CSVGAGADTQYF
v_gene: TRBV11-2; d_gene: NA; abundance: many; len: 15; j_gene: TRBJ1-1; CDR3nt: TGTGCCAGCAGCCGAGCTGGGACGGGGCTCACTGAAGCTTTCTTT; CDR3aa: CASSRAGTGLTEAFF
v_gene: TRBV13; d_gene: TRBD2; abundance: NA; len: 17; j_gene: TRBJ2-1; CDR3nt: TGTGCCAGCAGCTTAAGCGGGACTAGCGGGAGCGGGAATGAGCAGTTCTTC; CDR3aa: CASSLSGTSGSGNEQFF
v_gene: TRBV7-8; d_gene: TRBD1; abundance: NA; len: 15; j_gene: TRBJ2-7; CDR3nt: TGCGCCAGCAGCAGACAGGGGGCAGGGGGCTACGAGCAGTACTTC; CDR3aa: CASSRQGAGGYEQYF
v_gene: TRBV4-2; d_gene: TRBD1; abundance: few; len: 16; j_gene: TRBJ1-2; CDR3nt: TGTGCCAGCAGCCAAGATGAGGGCGGGACAGTCTATGGCTACACCTTC; CDR3aa: CASSQDEGGTVYGYTF
v_gene: TRBV11-2; d_gene: TRBD2; abundance: NA; len: 15; j_gene: TRBJ2-1; CDR3nt: TGTGCCAGCAGCTTAAGACGAGCGGGAGGTAATGAGCAGTTCTTC; CDR3aa: CASSLRRAGGNEQFF
v_gene: TRBV24-1; d_gene: NA; abundance: few; len: 15; j_gene: TRBJ2-1; CDR3nt: TGTGCCACCAGTGACCCCCGCGGAGCAAACAATGAGCAGTTCTTC; CDR3aa: CATSDPRGANNEQFF
v_gene: TRBV10-3; d_gene: TRBD2; abundance: few; len: 17; j_gene: TRBJ2-1; CDR3nt: TGTGCCATCAGTGAGTCGAAGGAGGGACTAGGAGGCAATGAGCAGTTCTTC; CDR3aa: CAISESKEGLGGNEQFF
v_gene: TRBV2; d_gene: NA; abundance: many; len: 12; j_gene: TRBJ2-7; CDR3nt: TGTGCCAGCAGTGAATCGGGATACGAGCAGTACTTC; CDR3aa: CASSESGYEQYF
v_gene: TRBV2; d_gene: TRBD1; abundance: NA; len: 13; j_gene: TRBJ2-5; CDR3nt: TGTGCCAGCAGGGGGGACAGACAAGAGACCCAGTACTTC; CDR3aa: CASRGDRQETQYF
v_gene: TRBV7-2; d_gene: NA; abundance: NA; len: 14; j_gene: TRBJ2-7; CDR3nt: TGTGCCAGCAGCTCTGGGGGCGGGGCCTACGAGCAGTACTTC; CDR3aa: CASSSGGGAYEQYF
v_gene: TRBV7-3; d_gene: NA; abundance: many; len: 15; j_gene: TRBJ2-1; CDR3nt: TGTGCCAGCAGCTTCCTCGGGAGTCAAGACAATGAGCAGTTCTTC; CDR3aa: CASSFLGSQDNEQFF
v_gene: TRBV6-2/TRBV6-3; d_gene: NA; abundance: NA; len: 14; j_gene: TRBJ1-1; CDR3nt: TGTGCCAGCACCGGGGGGACTTTCAACATTGAAGCTTTCTTT; CDR3aa: CASTGGTFNIEAFF